Listed below are T cell receptor beta chains from one sample, sequenced in a study of blood T cell repertoires in COVID-19. The method was immunoSEQ multiplex PCR; TCRdb's version includes in-frame clones alone and lacks a portion of them. Among approximately 200,000 clones listed, roughly 85% were seen once. Sequencing was carried out using peripheral blood. The receptor source for this set is a man aged 35-49 years with acute or convalescent COVID-19. Each CDR3 is given with its conserved first and last residue. The D gene is left open where the match is weak. Rows give clone size only sometimes, using once, few, many, or a class for an expanded clone.

DNA | CDR3 | J | size | V | D
TGTGCCAGCAGCGTAGTTGGAAGTGGATCAGGGGGCACTGAAGCTTTCTTT | CASSVVGSGSGGTEAFF | TRBJ1-1 | few | TRBV9 | TRBD1
TGTGCCAGCTCACCACCCCCGACATCAGCCGTCACCTTC | CASSPPPTSAVTF | TRBJ1-2 | few | TRBV18 | .
TGTGCCACCAGCTCCTCGTCTGCGGGGAAGAACACTGAAGCTTTCTTT | CATSSSSAGKNTEAFF | TRBJ1-1 | . | TRBV15 | .
TGTGCCAGCAGTTTATTCGGGGGGCCACACCACGCAGATACGCAGTATTTT | CASSLFGGPHHADTQYF | TRBJ2-3 | . | TRBV27 | .
TGTGCCAGCACATTAGACGGTGGCGGCTATGGCTACACCTTC | CASTLDGGGYGYTF | TRBJ1-2 | . | TRBV11-2 | .
TGTGCCAGCAGTTTATCGATTATAGAACACCGGGACACCTACGAGCAGTACTTC | CASSLSIIEHRDTYEQYF | TRBJ2-7 | . | TRBV28 | .
TGTGCCAGCAGCCGGACTAGCGGGGGGGCCTACGAGCAGTACTTC | CASSRTSGGAYEQYF | TRBJ2-7 | once | TRBV7-9 | TRBD2
TGTGCCAGCAGCTTAGAAAGGGGAGGGAAGCCCCAGCATTTT | CASSLERGGKPQHF | TRBJ1-5 | . | TRBV7-2 | .
TGTGCCAGCAGCACCGCCGGGGTACGGGATGGCTACACCTTC | CASSTAGVRDGYTF | TRBJ1-2 | . | TRBV25-1 | .
TGTGCCAGCTCACAGGGATTCTATGGCTACACCTTC | CASSQGFYGYTF | TRBJ1-2 | . | TRBV6-6 | .
TGTGCCAGTATAAAGAGCCGCTGGGAGTCTGGTGGCTACACCTTC | CASIKSRWESGGYTF | TRBJ1-2 | . | TRBV19 | .
TGTGCCAGCTCCCGTGGACAGGGGATTACTGGAAACACCATATATTTT | CASSRGQGITGNTIYF | TRBJ1-3 | . | TRBV18 | TRBD1
TGTGCCAGCAGCTTAAGTAGGGGGCCGGGAAGCACAGATACGCAGTATTTT | CASSLSRGPGSTDTQYF | TRBJ2-3 | . | TRBV7-8 | TRBD1
TGCGCCAGCAGTCCGGTGGACAGGGTATTCGGGGAGACCCAGTACTTC | CASSPVDRVFGETQYF | TRBJ2-5 | once | TRBV23-1 | TRBD1
TGCGCCAGCAGCGAACGGACTGGCGAAAAACTGTTTTTT | CASSERTGEKLFF | TRBJ1-4 | few | TRBV5-1 | .
TGTGCCAGCACCTCATTCGGGACTAGCGGGGGAAGGAATGAGCAGTTCTTC | CASTSFGTSGGRNEQFF | TRBJ2-1 | . | TRBV28 | TRBD2
TGCAGCGTTCTACAGGGGGGCAATGAGCAGTTCTTC | CSVLQGGNEQFF | TRBJ2-1 | . | TRBV29-1 | TRBD1
TGTGCCAGCAGTTTCGGACAGGTCAATGAGCAGTTCTTC | CASSFGQVNEQFF | TRBJ2-1 | . | TRBV6-1 | TRBD1
TGCGCCAGCAGCTTGGGCGCAGGGATGAATTCACCCCTCCACTTT | CASSLGAGMNSPLHF | TRBJ1-6 | . | TRBV5-1 | .
TGTGCCAGCAGTTACTCTACAGGGAATGGCTACACCTTC | CASSYSTGNGYTF | TRBJ1-2 | . | TRBV6-5 | .
TGTGCCAGCAGGGGGACTCAATCCTACGAGCAGTACTTC | CASRGTQSYEQYF | TRBJ2-7 | . | TRBV11-2 | .
TGTGCCAGCAGTTTTGCGGGATTTGGCTACACCTTC | CASSFAGFGYTF | TRBJ1-2 | many | TRBV28 | .
TGTGCCTGGCAGGACAGGATCAATCAGCCCCAGCATTTT | CAWQDRINQPQHF | TRBJ1-5 | . | TRBV30 | TRBD1
TGTGCCAGCAGCCCTAGACAGGCGGGTACCTACGAGCAGTACTTC | CASSPRQAGTYEQYF | TRBJ2-7 | . | TRBV9 | .
TGTGCCAGCAGCTCCTTCCGGGGAAGCACAGATACGCAGTATTTT | CASSSFRGSTDTQYF | TRBJ2-3 | . | TRBV7-9 | .
TGTGCCAGCAGCCAAGAGAGGAATTTTGACAGGACAGGGGACGGGAACATTCAGTACTTC | CASSQERNFDRTGDGNIQYF | TRBJ2-4 | . | TRBV3-1/TRBV3-2 | TRBD1
TGTGCCAGCAGCTTACCAGGGTCCTACGAGCAGTACTTC | CASSLPGSYEQYF | TRBJ2-7 | . | TRBV7-9 | .
TGTGCCAGCAGCTCCACAGGGGTGATTGAGACCCAGTACTTC | CASSSTGVIETQYF | TRBJ2-5 | . | TRBV5-4 | TRBD1
TGTGCCAGCATCGCCCCGGGACAGGGAGGTGAAAAACTGTTTTTT | CASIAPGQGGEKLFF | TRBJ1-4 | . | TRBV6-1 | TRBD1
TGTGCCAGTAGTGAATTAATCGGACAGGGGACCACTGAAGCTTTCTTT | CASSELIGQGTTEAFF | TRBJ1-1 | . | TRBV19 | TRBD1
TGTGCCAGCAGCCAATCGGCCAGGGACACAGATACGCAGTATTTT | CASSQSARDTDTQYF | TRBJ2-3 | . | TRBV14 | .
TGTGCCAGCGCAAACCCCGGGATGACGGGCTACGAGCAGTACTTC | CASANPGMTGYEQYF | TRBJ2-7 | . | TRBV19 | .
TGTGCCAGCAGTGGAGGATCAAGCCCAAACAATGAGCAGTTCTTC | CASSGGSSPNNEQFF | TRBJ2-1 | . | TRBV2 | .
TGTGCCAGCAGGGGGACAGTTAAGGACAATCAGCCCCAGCATTTT | CASRGTVKDNQPQHF | TRBJ1-5 | . | TRBV2 | TRBD1
TGTGCCACCAGCTCACCCCCCTACGGGGAGCAGTACTTC | CATSSPPYGEQYF | TRBJ2-7 | . | TRBV15 | .
TGTGCCAGTAGTCGGCAGGGTTTATTCAATCAGCCCCAGCATTTT | CASSRQGLFNQPQHF | TRBJ1-5 | . | TRBV19 | .
TGTGCCAGTAGTATTGGGTGGCAGGGGAGACAGCCCCAGCATTTT | CASSIGWQGRQPQHF | TRBJ1-5 | once | TRBV19 | .
TGCGCCAGCAGCTTGGAACTGAAGAACGGGGTCTCTGGCTACACCTTC | CASSLELKNGVSGYTF | TRBJ1-2 | once | TRBV5-1 | .
TGTGCCTGGAGCGGGCAGGGGGTGGGCTACACCTTC | CAWSGQGVGYTF | TRBJ1-2 | . | TRBV30 | TRBD1